The present entry profiles one T cell receptor (beta chain) with its context. Reverse transcription of about 0.5 to 1 ug RNA was carried out with random hexamers. TCRdb reanalysed the immunoSEQ multiplex PCR reads using MiXCR and keeps one entry per CDR3 protein. Of some 300,000 distinct CDR3 sequences in the sample, approximately 91% were seen once. Trimming cost V 3 bases and J 4 bases; bases outside gene matches: 6. The CDR3 loop spans 15 amino acids. Germline V gene lookup returns CDR1 SGHTS and CDR2 YDEGEE. These data come from a study of CD8 T cells in Susac syndrome. This clonotype was sampled from a human donor with multiple sclerosis. This chain joins TRBV5-8 and TRBJ2-2, with 7 bases lining up with TRBD1. The sequenced sample was CD8+ T cells from PBMCs. CDR3 in amino acids: CASSYDRVSTGELFF. The CDR3 region has the DNA TGTGCCAGCAGCTACGACAGGGTCTCCACCGGGGAGCTGTTTTTT.